This T cell receptor (beta chain) is from a study of T cells in Graves' hyperthyroidism and ophthalmopathy. V was shortened by 1 base and J by 2 bases, with 9 bases between the two germline ends. Germline CDR1 MGHRA, CDR2 YSYEKL. CDR3 length: 14 amino acids. The investigators amplified TCR beta CDR3 regions from RNA transcripts. HTBI primers were the set used in a first-round RT-PCR of the TCR CDR3. Using its own MiXCR run on the multiplex PCR reads, TCRdb lists one record per CDR3 protein. This sample has about 570,000 distinct CDR3 sequences; around 46% occur once, and the top ten carry around 20%. Worth noting for this clonotype: What it recognizes is unknown.

Study-level findings and limits: Researchers found most expanded thyroid clonotypes above 0.001 in blood as well. Model-based prediction identified ophthalmopathy a median roughly six months prior to its onset.

The specimen was peripheral blood or thyroid tissue (not recorded which). This sequence was found in an adult woman with Graves' disease, either hyperthyroidism or ophthalmopathy (not recorded which). The genes are TRBV4-1 and TRBJ2-7, with D perhaps assigned TRBD1 or TRBD2 (5 bases each). CDR3 nucleotide sequence: TGCGCCAGCAGCCAAGGGGGACGGCCCTACGAGCAGTACTTC. Protein product: CASSQGGRPYEQYF.